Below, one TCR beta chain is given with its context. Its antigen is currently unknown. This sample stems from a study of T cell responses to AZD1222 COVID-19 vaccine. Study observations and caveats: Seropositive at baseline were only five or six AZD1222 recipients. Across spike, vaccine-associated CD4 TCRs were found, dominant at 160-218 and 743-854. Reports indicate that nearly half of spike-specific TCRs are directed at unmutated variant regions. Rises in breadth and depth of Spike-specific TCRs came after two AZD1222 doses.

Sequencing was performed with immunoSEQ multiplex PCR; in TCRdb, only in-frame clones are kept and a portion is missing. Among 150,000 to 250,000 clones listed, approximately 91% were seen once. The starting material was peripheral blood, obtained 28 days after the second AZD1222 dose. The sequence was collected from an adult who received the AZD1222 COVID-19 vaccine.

CDR3 bases: TGTGCCAGCAGCTTATCAGGGGGGAACCAGCCCCAGCATTTT. Amino acids: CASSLSGGNQPQHF. The V call is TRBV7-8, the J call TRBJ1-5, with TRBD1 matching 7 bases. CDR1 is SGHVS and CDR2 is FQNEAQ in the germline V gene. J lost 7 bases, V lost 2 bases, and 5 bases had no gene match. There are 14 residues in the CDR3.